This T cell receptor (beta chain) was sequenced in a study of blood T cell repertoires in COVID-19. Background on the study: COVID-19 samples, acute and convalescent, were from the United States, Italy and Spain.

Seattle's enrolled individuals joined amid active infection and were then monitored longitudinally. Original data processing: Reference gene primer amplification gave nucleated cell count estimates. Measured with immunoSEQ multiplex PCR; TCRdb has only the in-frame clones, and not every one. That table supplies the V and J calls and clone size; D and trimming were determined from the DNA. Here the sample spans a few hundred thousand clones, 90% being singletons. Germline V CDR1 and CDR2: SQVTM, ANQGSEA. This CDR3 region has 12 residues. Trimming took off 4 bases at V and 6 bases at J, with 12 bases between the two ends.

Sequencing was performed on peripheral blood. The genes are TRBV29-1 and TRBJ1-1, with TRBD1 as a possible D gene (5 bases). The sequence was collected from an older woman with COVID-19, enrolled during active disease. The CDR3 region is CSVAWGGAEAFF. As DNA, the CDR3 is TGCAGCGTTGCGTGGGGGGGGGCTGAAGCTTTCTTT.